This T cell receptor beta chain is from a study of shared T cell receptors in the human thymus. Method: immunoSEQ multiplex PCR; TCRdb's copy keeps in-frame clones and lacks some. The repertoire holds some 760,000 clones, with 75% to 90% as singletons. The J segment lost 2 bases and the V segment lost 3 bases, leaving 19 bases of the junction unmatched. The CDR3 consists of 20 residues. Germline assignment: CDR1 SGHRS and CDR2 YFSETQ. This sample was shared with a second study, whose subject was human thymus T cells. That work adds: The donors were infants in Finland with congenital heart defects, otherwise immunologically healthy. Resections were taken during corrective heart surgery, and the thymus tissue came from these. Both thymic and peripheral blood repertoires showed apparently biased V and J usage. Related work found strong thymic repertoire overlap between unrelated individuals.

Sample: thymocytes. This chain uses TRBV5-1 with TRBJ2-3, with 9 positions matching TRBD1. The clonotype was recovered from a girl under three years old with a congenital heart defect. The CDR3 protein is CASSWPDRGFLQPVTDTQYF. CDR3 DNA sequence: TGCGCCAGCAGCTGGCCGGACAGGGGTTTTTTGCAACCAGTCACAGATACGCAGTATTTT.